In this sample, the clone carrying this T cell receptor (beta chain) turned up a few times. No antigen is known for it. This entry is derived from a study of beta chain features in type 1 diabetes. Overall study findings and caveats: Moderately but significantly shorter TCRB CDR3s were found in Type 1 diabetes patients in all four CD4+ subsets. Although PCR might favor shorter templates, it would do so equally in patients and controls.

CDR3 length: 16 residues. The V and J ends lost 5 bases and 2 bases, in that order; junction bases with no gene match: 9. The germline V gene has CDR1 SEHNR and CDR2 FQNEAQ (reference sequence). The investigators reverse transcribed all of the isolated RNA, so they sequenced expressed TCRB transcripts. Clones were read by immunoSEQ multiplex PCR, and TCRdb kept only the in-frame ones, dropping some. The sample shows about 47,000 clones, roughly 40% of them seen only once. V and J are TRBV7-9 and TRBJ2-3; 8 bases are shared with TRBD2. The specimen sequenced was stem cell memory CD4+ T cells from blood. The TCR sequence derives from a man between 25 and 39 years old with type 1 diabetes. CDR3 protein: CASSAKLAAYTDTQYF. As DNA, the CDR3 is TGTGCCAGCAGCGCGAAACTAGCGGCCTACACAGATACGCAGTATTTT.